This entry lists 30 T cell receptor beta chains sequenced from one sample in a study of control samples from healthy donors and cancer patients. The table came from immunoSEQ multiplex PCR; TCRdb's copy has only in-frame clones and leaves some out. The table shows over 100,000 clones, with approximately 92% occurring only once. The specimen sequenced was blood. These receptors were collected from a woman between 50 and 59 years old in good health.

The chain joins TRBV30 to TRBJ1-1; D ambiguous. The germline V gene encodes CDR1 GTSNPN and CDR2 SVGIG (reference sequence). V was cut by 4 bases and J by 4 bases, with 10 bases left in between. The CDR3 length is 12 residues. This CDR3 is CAWNDRGTEAFF. The CDR3 coding sequence is TGTGCCTGGAACGACCGGGGCACTGAAGCTTTCTTT.

The rearrangement uses TRBV6-5 and TRBJ1-1, with D perhaps TRBD1 (6 bases). The length of the CDR3 is 13 residues. Trimming pared 6 bases from V and 10 bases from J, leaving 18 bases between. Germline-derived CDR1 and CDR2 are MNHEY and SVGAGI. Here the CDR3 reads CASREDLGGPAFF. CDR3 DNA: TGTGCCAGCAGGGAGGACTTGGGGGGCCCAGCTTTCTTT.

The V gene is TRBV30, the J gene TRBJ1-2, with 9 bases aligning to TRBD1. This CDR3 has 13 residues. Germline lookup yields CDR1 GTSNPN and CDR2 SVGIG (reference sequence). Unmatched junction bases numbered 3, after V lost 4 bases and J lost 3 bases. The CDR3 is CAWTTGGHYGYTF. CDR3 coding DNA: TGTGCCTGGACGACAGGGGGACACTATGGCTACACCTTC.

V is TRBV11-1 and J is TRBJ1-1; tentative D call: TRBD1 (5 bases). The CDR3 totals 15 residues. V lost 5 bases and J 1 base, leaving 14 bases between the germline ends. CDR1 is SGHAT, CDR2 FQDESV, per germline (reference sequence). CDR3 loop: CASSPTDGQNTEAFF. The CDR3 bases are TGTGCCAGCAGCCCTACCGACGGACAGAACACTGAAGCTTTCTTT.

The chain links TRBV5-1 to TRBJ2-3, with 13 bases fitting TRBD2. Germline V CDR1 and CDR2: SGHRS, YFSETQ. After removal of 2 bases from V and 3 bases from J, the junction contained 3 bases not matched to a gene. The CDR3 spans 16 residues. This CDR3 reads CASSFTSGGVTDTQYF. In DNA form, the CDR3 reads TGCGCCAGCAGCTTTACTAGCGGGGGGGTAACAGATACGCAGTATTTT.

This chain connects TRBV5-4 to TRBJ2-1, with D tentatively TRBD2 (6 bases). V lost 3 bases to trimming and J lost 7 bases, with 11 bases between them. The CDR3 covers 13 residues. The germline V gene encodes CDR1 SGHNT and CDR2 YYREEE (reference sequence). CDR3 sequence: CASSSTGGNEQFF. The CDR3 DNA sequence: TGTGCCAGCAGCTCTACCGGGGGAAATGAGCAGTTCTTC. The full variable domain, completed using reference TRBV5-4 and TRBJ2-1, is ETGVTQSPTHLIKTRGQQVTLRCSSQSGHNTVSWYQQALGQGPQFIFQYYREEENGRGNFPPRFSGLQFPNYSSELNVNALELDDSALYLCASSSTGGNEQFFGPGTRLTVL.

The J gene is TRBJ2-1, the V gene TRBV4-2; TRBD2 matches 10 bases. The J segment lost 14 bases and the V segment lost 0 bases, leaving 7 bases of the junction unmatched. The CDR3 loop spans 14 amino acids. CDR1 LGHNA and CDR2 YNFKEQ come from the germline V gene. The CDR3, as DNA: TGTGCCAGCAGCCAAGAATCGACAGCGGGGGGGAAGTTCTTC. Its protein product is CASSQESTAGGKFF.

The genes are TRBV18 and TRBJ2-1; D remains unclear. This CDR3 contains 14 residues. Germline V CDR1 and CDR2: KGHSH, LQKENI. The ends were cut back, 5 bases at V and 3 bases at J, with 11 bases in the middle. The CDR3 spells CASSFSGSYNEQFF. As DNA, the CDR3 is TGTGCCAGCTCATTCTCGGGCAGCTACAATGAGCAGTTCTTC.

The CDR3 nucleotides read TGTGCCAGTAGTATTGGCCCTCAGCCCCAGCATTTT. Its translation: CASSIGPQPQHF. The chain employs TRBV19 and TRBJ1-5; D is unresolved. CDR3 length equals 12 residues. V was pared by 3 bases and J by 6 bases, with 6 bases between. Germline CDR1 reads LNHDA; CDR2 reads SQIVND (reference sequence).

The genes are TRBV5-1 and TRBJ2-1, with TRBD1 identical over 9 bases. The length of the CDR3 is 16 residues. V shed 5 bases and J 8 bases; nucleotides not matched to a gene: 14. Germline assignment: CDR1 SGHRS and CDR2 YFSETQ. CDR3 bases: TGCGCCAGCAGGCTCCGAACCGGGACAGGGTTTGATGAGCAGTTCTTC. Translating gives CASRLRTGTGFDEQFF.

The genes are TRBV9 and TRBJ2-3; 7 bases map to TRBD1. The CDR3 length is 13 residues. The V gene end was trimmed by 5 bases and the J gene end by 3 bases; junction bases not matched to a gene: 3. The germline V gene encodes CDR1 SGDLS and CDR2 YYNGEE. The CDR3 bases are TGTGCCAGCAGTCGGGACAGTACAGATACGCAGTATTTT. Protein product: CASSRDSTDTQYF.

V usage is TRBV16 and J usage is TRBJ1-4; D is unclear. CDR1 and CDR2 (germline): KGHSY, FQNENV. V lost 1 base and J 8 bases, leaving 5 bases between the germline ends. The CDR3 loop spans 12 amino acids. CDR3 in amino acids: CASSQLVEKLFF. In DNA, the CDR3 is TGTGCCAGCAGCCAATTGGTAGAAAAACTGTTTTTT.

CDR3 sequence reads: CASTYSLPGSHYGYTF. CDR3 nucleotide sequence: TGTGCCAGTACTTATAGTCTGCCAGGGAGTCACTATGGCTACACCTTC. The genes are TRBV19 and TRBJ1-2; maybe TRBD1 (5 bases). Trimming removed 7 bases at V and 3 bases at J, with 21 bases between. Germline V lookup: CDR1 LNHDA, CDR2 SQIVND (reference sequence). The length of the CDR3 is 16 residues.

The chain has TRBV30 and TRBJ2-4; 7 positions match TRBD2. The CDR3 length is 13 residues. Looked up from germline, CDR1 is GTSNPN and CDR2 is SVGIG (reference sequence). J gave up 5 bases and V 1 base, and 2 bases lay outside the gene matches. This CDR3 reads CAWSAGLENIQYF. In DNA, the CDR3 is TGTGCCTGGAGTGCAGGACTAGAAAACATTCAGTACTTC.

This sequence joins TRBV3-1 (or the pseudogene TRBV3-2) and TRBJ1-1, with TRBD1 matching 7 bases. The CDR3 sequence is 13 residues long. Germline V lookup: CDR1 LGHDT, CDR2 YNNKEL (reference sequence). V lost 4 bases and J lost 11; bases outside the gene matches: 10. The CDR3 protein is CASSPSRGRLAFF. CDR3 DNA: TGTGCCAGCAGCCCCTCAAGGGGGCGCTTGGCTTTCTTT.

The V call is TRBV27, the J call TRBJ2-7, with unresolved D. V shed 5 bases and J shed 4 bases, with 6 bases lying between them. CDR3 size: 11 residues. Germline assignment: CDR1 MNHEY and CDR2 SMNVEV (reference sequence). The CDR3 loop is CASSVGYEQYF. The CDR3 bases are TGTGCCAGCAGTGTTGGTTACGAGCAGTACTTC.

CDR3: CASSARPGSYEQYF. In DNA form, the CDR3 reads TGTGCCAGCAGCGCCCGGCCGGGGTCATACGAGCAGTACTTC. The gene calls are TRBV5-6 and TRBJ2-7; weak D call: TRBD2 (5 bases). With 4 bases removed from V and 4 bases from J, the gap between germline ends came to 15 bases. Germline CDR1 reads SGHDT; CDR2 reads YYEEEE. The CDR3 is made up of 14 amino acids.

The CDR3 coding sequence is TGTGCCTGGGGGACAGGGTTGAAGAACACTGAAGCTTTCTTT. The encoded protein is CAWGTGLKNTEAFF. The chain has TRBV30 and TRBJ1-1, with 9 bases aligning to TRBD1. Per germline, CDR1 GTSNPN and CDR2 SVGIG (reference sequence). CDR3 length equals 14 residues. V dropped 5 bases and J dropped 1; count of bases not matched to a gene: 5.

The chain recombines TRBV27 with TRBJ2-5; no clear D. The CDR3 loop spans 12 amino acids. V lost 6 bases and J 0 bases, leaving 5 bases between the germline ends. Germline lookup yields CDR1 MNHEY and CDR2 SMNVEV (reference sequence). This CDR3 is CASSADQETQYF. In nucleotides, the CDR3 is TGTGCCAGCAGCGCGGACCAAGAGACCCAGTACTTC.

The chain's CDR3 is CASSPHNEQFF. The DNA of the CDR3 is TGTGCCAGCAGTCCCCACAATGAGCAGTTCTTC. V is TRBV27 and J is TRBJ2-1, with D uncertain. CDR1 is MNHEY and CDR2 is SMNVEV in the germline V gene (reference sequence). V was cut by 5 bases and J by 5 bases, with 4 bases left in between. This CDR3 has 11 residues.

V and J are TRBV24-1 and TRBJ1-2; the D gene is possibly TRBD1 (5 bases). Germline assignment: CDR1 KGHDR and CDR2 SFDVKD. Trimming shortened V by 5 bases and J by 4 bases, and 13 bases separated the two germline ends. The CDR3 covers 14 residues. CDR3 residues: CATSVGAEPYGYTF. In DNA form, the CDR3 reads TGTGCCACCAGTGTCGGGGCTGAACCCTATGGCTACACCTTC.

This chain connects TRBV5-1 to TRBJ1-2; a weak D match, TRBD1 (5 bases). This CDR3 region has 14 residues. CDR1 is SGHRS, CDR2 YFSETQ, per germline. The V and J ends lost 4 bases and 4 bases respectively, with 14 bases between them. The CDR3 coding sequence is TGCGCCAGCAGCCCTTCCGGGACCTCCTATGGCTACACCTTC. This sequence encodes CASSPSGTSYGYTF.

The chain employs TRBV25-1 and TRBJ2-1; maybe TRBD2 (6 bases). CDR1 is MGHDK, CDR2 SYGVNS, per germline. The CDR3 spans 16 residues. Deletions cut 3 bases from V and 0 bases from J, with 12 bases between. The CDR3 spells CASSDTAGSSYNEQFF. The CDR3 bases are TGTGCCAGCAGTGACACGGCGGGGAGCTCCTACAATGAGCAGTTCTTC. The full variable domain, completed using reference TRBV25-1 and TRBJ2-1, is EADIYQTPRYLVIGTGKKITLECSQTMGHDKMYWYQQDPGMELHLIHYSYGVNSTEKGDLSSESTVSRIRTEHFPLTLESARPSHTSQYLCASSDTAGSSYNEQFFGPGTRLTVL.

J is TRBJ1-5 and V is TRBV10-3; no clear D. Germline CDR1 is ENHRY and CDR2 is SYGVKD. CDR3 length: 12 amino acids. The V gene lost 3 bases and the J gene lost 3 bases, with 3 bases spanning the gap. The CDR3 DNA follows: TGTGCCATCAGTGATTTCAATCAGCCCCAGCATTTT. Translation gives CAISDFNQPQHF.

The genes are TRBV7-8 and TRBJ1-6, with D possibly being TRBD1 (5 bases). The CDR3 consists of 15 residues. Trimming pared 1 base from V and 11 bases from J, leaving 15 bases between. The germline V gene has CDR1 SGHVS and CDR2 FQNEAQ. The CDR3 loop reads CASSLGTGQGAPLHF. The CDR3 nucleotides read TGTGCCAGCAGCTTAGGAACTGGACAAGGGGCACCCCTCCACTTT.

This chain connects TRBV5-6 to TRBJ2-5, with TRBD1 matching over 9 bases. Germline lookup yields CDR1 SGHDT and CDR2 YYEEEE. The V and J ends lost 5 bases and 5 bases, in that order; junction bases with no gene match: 7. CDR3 length: 14 amino acids. The CDR3 sequence is CASSRGQGKETQYF. In DNA form, the CDR3 reads TGTGCCAGCAGTCGCGGACAGGGGAAGGAGACCCAGTACTTC.

The V call is TRBV14, the J call TRBJ1-1, with D uncertain. Trimming stripped 4 bases from V and 8 bases from J, with 11 bases between. Germline V gene data show CDR1 as SGHDN and CDR2 as FVKESK. This CDR3 is 12 amino acids long. The CDR3 loop reads CASSPSSVEAFF. DNA for the CDR3: TGTGCCAGCAGCCCCTCCTCAGTAGAAGCTTTCTTT.

V is TRBV28 and J is TRBJ2-1; TRBD1 might be the D (5 bases). This CDR3 spans 14 amino acids. Germline-derived CDR1 and CDR2 are MDHEN and SYDVKM. V lost 6 bases to trimming and J lost 0 bases, with 9 bases between them. CDR3 nucleotides: TGTGCCAGCAGCTACAGGAGCTCCTACAATGAGCAGTTCTTC. This codes for CASSYRSSYNEQFF.

The chain uses TRBV2 and TRBJ2-3, with TRBD2 matching over 8 bases. Per germline, CDR1 SNHLY and CDR2 FYNNEI. Germline trimming cut 5 bases from V and 8 bases from J; bases unmatched to any gene: 18. The CDR3 runs 17 residues. In nucleotides, the CDR3 is TGTGCCAGCAGTCCTGAGTGGCGGGAGGTGGAGGTTGGTACGCAGTATTTT. Its translation is CASSPEWREVEVGTQYF.

The rearrangement joins TRBV3-1 (or the pseudogene TRBV3-2) to TRBJ2-1, with 8 bases lining up with TRBD2. Looked up from germline, CDR1 is LGHDT and CDR2 is YNNKEL (reference sequence). The CDR3 has 20 residues. The trim removed 0 bases at V and 4 bases at J, leaving 17 bases unmatched. CDR3 region: CASSQDVGRSGGGYYNEQFF. CDR3 coding DNA: TGTGCCAGCAGCCAAGATGTGGGGAGAAGCGGGGGCGGGTATTACAATGAGCAGTTCTTC.